This TCR beta chain was identified during a study of neurological immune-mediated disorders. Study-level points and caveats: Whereas HTLV-1-associated myelopathy showed the most TCR clonal expansion, multiple sclerosis showed the least, with levels below those of healthy controls. Phylogenetic grouping assigned the repertoires of 18 of 34 multiple sclerosis patients to a single related-CDR3 cluster, which may represent a signature.

This clonotype was counted at least ten times. What it binds is not known. Germline V CDR1 and CDR2: DFQATT, SNEGSKA (reference sequence). V lost 6 bases and J 0 bases, leaving 18 bases between the germline ends. The CDR3 consists of 15 residues. TCRdb analysed the 5' RACE reads with MiXCR anew, one entry per CDR3 protein. The table has roughly 100,000 distinct CDR3 sequences, 3.5% seen once; the top ten hold 5.5% to 6.5%. The clonotype was recovered from a woman between 18 and 29 years old with multiple sclerosis. Sequenced material: PBMCs. J is TRBJ2-7 and V is TRBV20-1; D is possibly TRBD1 or TRBD2 (5 bases each). In DNA form, the CDR3 reads TGCAGTGCCAACCGGGACGGCACCTTCTCCTACGAGCAGTACTTC. It is translated as CSANRDGTFSYEQYF.